This TCR beta chain was recovered during a study of Ad26.COV2.S vaccination and SARS-CoV-2 variants. Treatment: approximately 18 received Ad26.COV2.S at low or high dose, single or two shots; 5 received placebo; per-sample allocation not given. Specimen acquisition occurred on day 63 following the initial vaccine or placebo injection. Per germline, CDR1 SGDLS and CDR2 YYNGEE. Trimming pared 3 bases from V and 2 bases from J, leaving 15 bases between. This CDR3 has 16 amino acids. This clone occurred once. The method was immunoSEQ multiplex PCR; TCRdb's version includes in-frame clones alone and lacks a portion of them. The sample lists some 370,000 clones, roughly 85% occurring once.

The gene calls are TRBV9 and TRBJ2-1; the D is unclear. This TCR was sampled from a person between 18 and 65 years old who received the Ad26.COV2.S COVID-19 vaccine or a placebo. Sequences were derived from peripheral blood, sampled in a trial of Ad26.COV2.S vaccine versus placebo. CDR3 sequence: CASSASPQDPYNEQFF. As DNA, the CDR3 is TGTGCCAGCAGCGCCTCACCCCAGGACCCCTACAATGAGCAGTTCTTC.